What follows are 24 T cell receptor beta chains derived from one specimen sequenced in a study of T cell changes during pregnancy in multiple sclerosis. Sequenced by immunoSEQ multiplex PCR; TCRdb stores in-frame clones only, minus some. In the table there are about 65,000 clones, around 94% of which are singletons. This material consisted of CD8+ T cells from peripheral blood mononuclear cells, taken in the third trimester of pregnancy. All receptors derive from a female donor in good health, enrolled as a control in a pregnancy study.

As DNA, the CDR3 is TGTGCCAGTAGATCTGAGTCCCAGCATTTT. Protein sequence: CASRSESQHF. This chain links TRBV19 with TRBJ1-5; D is undetermined. The germline gives CDR1 LNHDA, CDR2 SQIVND (reference sequence). The CDR3 loop spans 10 amino acids. V was trimmed by 6 bases and J by 11 bases, leaving 8 bases between them.

The chain carries TRBV29-1 and TRBJ1-1, with 8 bases lining up with TRBD1. The CDR3 contains 13 residues. Germline values: CDR1 SQVTM, CDR2 ANQGSEA. Unmatched junction bases numbered 6, after V lost 6 bases and J lost 3 bases. The CDR3 DNA reads TGCAGCGTATTGGACAGGGTCCACACTGAAGCTTTCTTT. Translating gives CSVLDRVHTEAFF.

This rearrangement joins TRBV7-8 to TRBJ2-7; 7 bases align to TRBD1. CDR3 size: 14 residues. The V gene's germline CDR1 is SGHVS and CDR2 FQNEAQ. J gave up 3 bases and V 3 bases, and 5 bases lay outside the gene matches. CDR3 amino acids: CASSFRDSFYEQYF. CDR3 nucleotides: TGTGCCAGCAGCTTCCGGGACAGCTTCTACGAGCAGTACTTC.

V and J are TRBV28 and TRBJ1-1; no clear D. CDR1 and CDR2 (germline): MDHEN, SYDVKM. The CDR3 loop spans 11 amino acids. Trimming cost V 1 base and J 7 bases, with 4 bases left between them. This CDR3 is CASSLSGEAFF. DNA of the CDR3: TGTGCCAGCAGTTTATCAGGTGAAGCTTTCTTT.

The chain carries TRBV13 and TRBJ2-7; 11 positions match TRBD1. The length of the CDR3 is 15 residues. Germline V gene data show CDR1 as PRHDT and CDR2 as FYEKMQ (reference sequence). V lost 4 bases, J lost 3 bases, and 5 bases stayed unmatched. The CDR3 nucleotides are TGTGCCAGCAGCTACACCGGGACAGGGGGCTACGAGCAGTACTTC. This translates into CASSYTGTGGYEQYF.

The chain joins TRBV7-2 to TRBJ1-1; tentatively, D is TRBD1 (5 bases). This CDR3 comprises 17 residues. The V and J ends lost 4 bases and 4 bases respectively, with 22 bases between them. Germline V gives CDR1 SGHTA, CDR2 FQGNSA. The CDR3 loop is CASSSYPADRVVTEAFF. For the CDR3, the DNA is TGTGCCAGCAGCTCCTACCCCGCCGACAGAGTCGTCACTGAAGCTTTCTTT.

This sequence joins TRBV7-6 and TRBJ1-4; 7 bases match TRBD1. CDR1 SGHVS and CDR2 FNYEAQ come from the germline V gene. CDR3 length: 14 amino acids. Trimming cost V 6 bases and J 3 bases; bases outside gene matches: 4. The chain's CDR3 is CASSVGTANEKLFF. Written as DNA, the CDR3 is TGTGCCAGCAGTGTTGGGACAGCTAATGAAAAACTGTTTTTT.

This chain uses TRBV27 with TRBJ1-6, with 10 bases aligning to TRBD1. Germline assignment: CDR1 MNHEY and CDR2 SMNVEV (reference sequence). Germline trimming cut 7 bases from V and 7 bases from J; bases unmatched to any gene: 7. The CDR3 is 15 amino acids. The CDR3 reads CASKTGTGDNSPLHF. The CDR3 DNA reads TGTGCCAGCAAAACCGGGACAGGGGACAATTCACCCCTCCACTTT.

This clone was observed once. The chain recombines TRBV5-1 with TRBJ1-1, with D perhaps matching TRBD1 (6 bases). Germline V gene sequence: CDR1 SGHRS, CDR2 YFSETQ. Trimming stripped 2 bases from V and 2 bases from J, with 13 bases between. This CDR3 is 15 amino acids long. This CDR3 reads CASSLKQGTNTEAFF. The DNA of the CDR3 is TGCGCCAGCAGCTTAAAACAGGGTACCAACACTGAAGCTTTCTTT. Together with reference TRBV5-1 and TRBJ1-1, the CDR3 gives the full variable domain: KAGVTQTPRYLIKTRGQQVTLSCSPISGHRSVSWYQQTPGQGLQFLFEYFSETQRNKGNFPGRFSGRQFSNSRSEMNVSTLELGDSALYLCASSLKQGTNTEAFFGQGTRLTVV.

This clone has just a few counts. This chain joins TRBV7-9 and TRBJ1-5; D is ambiguous. CDR1 and CDR2 (germline): SEHNR, FQNEAQ (reference sequence). The CDR3 runs to 13 residues. V shed 5 bases and J shed 1 base, with 6 bases lying between them. The DNA for the CDR3 is TGTGCCAGCAGCCCCCTGAGCAATCAGCCCCAGCATTTT. As protein: CASSPLSNQPQHF.

V gene TRBV9 combines with J gene TRBJ2-3; TRBD1 aligns across 7 bases. The CDR3 contains 12 residues. CDR1 is SGDLS and CDR2 is YYNGEE in the germline V gene. The CDR3 loop is CASGTARDTQYF. The CDR3 bases are TGTGCTTCCGGGACAGCCAGAGATACGCAGTATTTT.

The chain uses TRBV25-1 and TRBJ1-4; 7 nucleotides align to TRBD1. J was trimmed by 4 bases and V by 6 bases; bases with no gene match: 2. In germline, CDR1 is MGHDK, CDR2 SYGVNS. The CDR3 has 13 residues. This CDR3 reads CASRQGFNEKLFF. The DNA of the CDR3 is TGTGCCAGCAGACAGGGGTTTAATGAAAAACTGTTTTTT. Full variable domain (remainder filled in from reference TRBV25-1 and TRBJ1-4): EADIYQTPRYLVIGTGKKITLECSQTMGHDKMYWYQQDPGMELHLIHYSYGVNSTEKGDLSSESTVSRIRTEHFPLTLESARPSHTSQYLCASRQGFNEKLFFGSGTQLSVL.

The CDR3 sequence is CASSLDRDPYEQYF. The CDR3 coding sequence is TGTGCCAGCAGCTTGGACAGGGACCCCTACGAGCAGTACTTC. V usage is TRBV5-6 and J usage is TRBJ2-7; D might be TRBD1 (6 bases). CDR1 is SGHDT and CDR2 is YYEEEE in the germline V gene. This CDR3 spans 14 amino acids. V shed 0 bases and J shed 2 bases, with 9 bases lying between them.

The chain has TRBV6-1 and TRBJ2-2, with D possibly matching TRBD1 (6 bases). The CDR3 spans 14 residues. The germline CDR1 and CDR2 sequences are MNHNS and SASEGT. V was trimmed by 6 bases and J by 6 bases, leaving 14 bases between them. The CDR3, as DNA: TGTGCCAGCAGAGGGGCCAGGGGTGCCGGGGAGCTGTTTTTT. The encoded protein is CASRGARGAGELFF.

This chain links TRBV10-3 with TRBJ1-5, with 8 positions matching TRBD1. Germline loops: CDR1 ENHRY, CDR2 SYGVKD. This CDR3 is 18 amino acids long. The ends lost 2 bases at V and 0 bases at J; junction bases unmatched: 9. The CDR3 DNA reads as TGTGCCATCAGTGAGAGTGGCCCGGGACAGGATAGCAATCAGCCCCAGCATTTT. It yields the protein CAISESGPGQDSNQPQHF.

The chain uses TRBV7-9 and TRBJ2-1; 7 positions agree with TRBD1. The junction had 5 bases not matched to a gene; V was cut back by 3 bases and J by 6 bases. The CDR3 has 14 amino acids. In germline, CDR1 is SEHNR, CDR2 FQNEAQ (reference sequence). The DNA of the CDR3 is TGTGCCAGCAGCTTCGGGGCAGGGGGCAATGAGCAGTTCTTC. Translated: CASSFGAGGNEQFF.

The chain is built from TRBV5-6 and TRBJ1-4; D is perhaps TRBD1 (5 bases). CDR3 length: 14 amino acids. Deletions cut 6 bases from V and 5 bases from J, with 14 bases between. Per germline, CDR1 SGHDT and CDR2 YYEEEE. The CDR3 DNA reads as TGTGCCAGCAAACCAGGGAATCTCAATGAAAAACTGTTTTTT. Translating it yields CASKPGNLNEKLFF. Combining the CDR3 with reference TRBV5-6 and TRBJ1-4 gives the whole variable domain DAGVTQSPTHLIKTRGQQVTLRCSPKSGHDTVSWYQQALGQGPQFIFQYYEEEERQRGNFPDRFSGHQFPNYSSELNVNALLLGDSALYLCASKPGNLNEKLFFGSGTQLSVL.

This clone has only a few counts. The V gene is TRBV2, the J gene TRBJ1-2; D unclear. This CDR3 region has 13 residues. The germline V gene has CDR1 SNHLY and CDR2 FYNNEI. Deletions cut 6 bases from V and 6 bases from J, with 14 bases between. The CDR3 coding sequence is TGTGCCAGCAGAATGGGTCCGGAGAATGGCTACACCTTC. It specifies CASRMGPENGYTF.

The CDR3, as DNA: TGTGCCACCAGCAGAGTCTTTGTGGAGACCCAGTACTTC. Its protein is CATSRVFVETQYF. This chain uses TRBV15 with TRBJ2-5; no clear D. This CDR3 is 13 amino acids long. With 1 base removed from V and 5 bases from J, the gap between germline ends came to 8 bases. Germline V gene sequence: CDR1 LNHNV, CDR2 YYDKDF (reference sequence).

The CDR3 spells CASSQDGGAYEQYF. CDR3 coding DNA: TGTGCCAGCAGCCAAGACGGCGGAGCCTACGAGCAGTACTTC. The genes are TRBV4-2 and TRBJ2-7; no firm D call. This CDR3 comprises 14 residues. CDR1 is LGHNA, CDR2 YNFKEQ, per germline. V was cut by 0 bases and J by 2 bases, with 8 bases left in between.

The chain joins TRBV5-6 to TRBJ1-5; tentatively, D is TRBD1 (6 bases). CDR1 is SGHDT and CDR2 is YYEEEE in the germline V gene. The CDR3 contains 14 residues. V lost 3 bases and J 4 bases, leaving 11 bases between the germline ends. CDR3 amino acids: CASSYGQPNQPQHF. CDR3 in DNA: TGTGCCAGCAGCTATGGACAGCCTAATCAGCCCCAGCATTTT.

This chain links TRBV30 with TRBJ1-1; no firm D call. Between the trimmed V and J ends, which lost 0 bases and 8 bases, there was a span of 13 bases. The CDR3 consists of 13 residues. Germline V gives CDR1 GTSNPN, CDR2 SVGIG (reference sequence). CDR3 bases: TGTGCCTGGAGTGTAACCCCTGGCTGGGAAGCTTTCTTT. It specifies CAWSVTPGWEAFF.

The gene calls are TRBV4-1 and TRBJ1-2, with 11 bases matching TRBD1. Germline V CDR1 and CDR2: MGHRA, YSYEKL. The CDR3 loop spans 16 amino acids. V lost 6 bases and J lost 2; bases outside the gene matches: 8. CDR3 protein: CASRGQGAWNNYGYTF. The DNA for the CDR3 is TGCGCCAGCAGAGGACAGGGGGCTTGGAACAACTATGGCTACACCTTC.

The CDR3 sequence: CASSTGVEQYF. CDR3 DNA: TGCGCCAGCTCGACAGGGGTAGAGCAGTACTTC. The chain links TRBV5-1 to TRBJ2-7, with 8 bases identical to TRBD1. Germline CDR1 SGHRS, CDR2 YFSETQ. With V trimmed by 7 bases and J by 7 bases, 4 bases remained unmatched. The CDR3 has 11 amino acids.